This TCR beta chain was sequenced in a study of a mutant IDH1 vaccine in newly diagnosed glioma. Study summary: Beginning 4-6 weeks after radiotherapy alone, or with temozolomide cycles, vaccination took place.

Here immunoSEQ multiplex PCR was the method, and the copy in TCRdb shows in-frame clones only, minus some. The sample carries 30,000 to 45,000 clones, about 81% recorded once. Comment on this clone: Its antigen is undetermined.

Time point described: week 47, end of study. One vaccine dose held 300 ug of mutant IDH1 20-mer peptide and came with topical imiquimod. CDR1 is LGHNA, CDR2 YSLEER, per germline. Trimming took off 3 bases at V and 8 bases at J, with 17 bases between the two ends. The CDR3 sequence is 15 residues long. The sample in question was PBMCs, obtained from a glioma patient whose treatment included an IDH1 peptide vaccine. The TCR originated in a man aged 35 to 55 with glioma. The chain recombines TRBV4-3 with TRBJ2-1; weak D call: TRBD2 (6 bases). The DNA for the CDR3 is TGCGCCAGCAGCCAGTGGTTAGCGGCCACAGATGAGCAGTTCTTC. This gives the protein CASSQWLAATDEQFF.